This T cell receptor beta chain was observed in a study of molecular identifiers for immune sequencing clone quantification. Whole-study findings and limits: It was shown that clones above 20 RNA copies held over 99% of effector molecules, but under 1% in naive cells.

The use of previously described methods and listed TCR primers produced the bulk TCR libraries. MiXCR, applied by TCRdb to the PCR reads, yields one record per CDR3 protein. The table lists about 640,000 distinct CDR3 sequences, 20% of them singletons. Losses at the gene ends were 2 bases for V and 7 bases for J; bases not matched to a gene: 8. This CDR3 has 16 residues. CDR1 is SGHTS, CDR2 YDEGEE, per germline. This clonotype was detected ten times or more. Its antigen is not known. This sequence originates from a human donor in good health. Some libraries in this study had Jurkat cell RNA spiked in. Sequencing input: naive CD8+ T cells from blood, with Jurkat cell RNA spiked in. The subset: FACS-sorted CD8+CD4-CCR7+CD45RA+ naive T cells. The gene calls are TRBV5-8 and TRBJ2-2; 10 bases map to TRBD2. The CDR3 region has the DNA TGTGCCAGCAGCTTTTCTAGCGGGAGTTCTGGCGGGGAGCTGTTTTTT. Residues: CASSFSSGSSGGELFF.